This TCR beta chain was identified in a study of shared clonotypes between healthy human individuals. As for the study in general: The plates for each donor numbered three CD4 naive, three CD4 memory, two CD8 naive and one CD8 memory.

Losses at the gene ends were 10 bases for V and 5 bases for J; bases not matched to a gene: 9. Germline loops: CDR1 MNHNS, CDR2 SASEGT. The CDR3 spans 14 residues. Details on this clone: The antigen is undetermined.

Overall study results and limits: Clonotype sharing among donors was expected to depend on sequencing depth.

Free of recent acute infections or vaccinations, the donors were healthy HIV-negative adults. Profiled with immunoSEQ multiplex PCR; TCRdb holds only in-frame clones, not every one. The sample includes 85,000 to 100,000 clones, 60% to 75% of them seen just once. The clonotype comes from a man younger than 40 in good health. The specimen was memory CD8+ T cells sorted from blood. Subset denoted: CD45RO+ cells pooled with CCR7-negative TemRA cells. The chain employs TRBV6-1 and TRBJ2-7; 12 nucleotides agree with TRBD2. CDR3 in amino acids: CAILLAGGFHEQYF. In DNA, the CDR3 is TGTGCCATCCTACTAGCGGGAGGATTCCACGAGCAGTACTTC.